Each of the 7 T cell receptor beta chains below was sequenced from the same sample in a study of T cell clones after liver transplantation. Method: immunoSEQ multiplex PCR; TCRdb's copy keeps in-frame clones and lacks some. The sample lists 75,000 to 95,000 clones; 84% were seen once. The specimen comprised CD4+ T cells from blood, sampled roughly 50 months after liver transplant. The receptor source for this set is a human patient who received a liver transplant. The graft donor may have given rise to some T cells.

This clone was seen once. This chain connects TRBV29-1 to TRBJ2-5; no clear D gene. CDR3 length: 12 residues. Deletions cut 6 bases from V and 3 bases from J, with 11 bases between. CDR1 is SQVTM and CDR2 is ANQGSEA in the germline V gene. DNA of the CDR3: TGCAGCGTATGGGCCCTTGAAGAGACCCAGTACTTC. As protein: CSVWALEETQYF. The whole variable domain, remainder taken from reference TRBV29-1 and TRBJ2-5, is SAVISQKPSRDICQRGTSLTIQCQVDSQVTMMFWYRQQPGQSLTLIATANQGSEATYESGFVIDKFPISRPNLTFSTLTVSNMSPEDSSIYLCSVWALEETQYFGPGTRLLVL.

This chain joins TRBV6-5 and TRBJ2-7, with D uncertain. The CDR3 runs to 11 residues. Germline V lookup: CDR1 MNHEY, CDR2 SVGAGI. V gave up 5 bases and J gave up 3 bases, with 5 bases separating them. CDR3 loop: CASSRNYEQYF. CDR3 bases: TGTGCCAGCAGTCGTAACTACGAGCAGTACTTC.

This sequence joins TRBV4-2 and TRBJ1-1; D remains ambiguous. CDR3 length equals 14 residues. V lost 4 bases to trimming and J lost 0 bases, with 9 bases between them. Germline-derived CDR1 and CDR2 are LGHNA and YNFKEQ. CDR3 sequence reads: CASSPREVNTEAFF. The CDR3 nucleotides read TGTGCCAGCAGCCCGCGGGAGGTGAACACTGAAGCTTTCTTT.

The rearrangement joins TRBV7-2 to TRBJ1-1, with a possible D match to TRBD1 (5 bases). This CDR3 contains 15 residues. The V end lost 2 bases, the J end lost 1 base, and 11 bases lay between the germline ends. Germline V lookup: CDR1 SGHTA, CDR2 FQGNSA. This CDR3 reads CASSLYARANTEAFF. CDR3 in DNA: TGTGCCAGCAGCTTATATGCCAGGGCGAACACTGAAGCTTTCTTT.

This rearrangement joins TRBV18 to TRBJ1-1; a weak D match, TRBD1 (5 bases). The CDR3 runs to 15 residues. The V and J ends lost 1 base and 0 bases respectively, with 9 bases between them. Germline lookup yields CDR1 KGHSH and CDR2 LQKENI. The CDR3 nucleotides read TGTGCCAGCTCACCACTTACAGGCCTGAACACTGAAGCTTTCTTT. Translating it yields CASSPLTGLNTEAFF. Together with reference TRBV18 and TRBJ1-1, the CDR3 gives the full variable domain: NAGVMQNPRHLVRRRGQEARLRCSPMKGHSHVYWYRQLPEEGLKFMVYLQKENIIDESGMPKERFSAEFPKEGPSILRIQQVVRGDSAAYFCASSPLTGLNTEAFFGQGTRLTVV.

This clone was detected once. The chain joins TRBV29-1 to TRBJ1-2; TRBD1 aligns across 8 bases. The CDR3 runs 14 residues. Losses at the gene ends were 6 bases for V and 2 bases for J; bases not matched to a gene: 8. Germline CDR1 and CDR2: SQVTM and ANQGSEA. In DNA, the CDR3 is TGCAGCGTCAGGGGGCTGAGGTGGAACTATGGCTACACCTTC. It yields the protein CSVRGLRWNYGYTF.

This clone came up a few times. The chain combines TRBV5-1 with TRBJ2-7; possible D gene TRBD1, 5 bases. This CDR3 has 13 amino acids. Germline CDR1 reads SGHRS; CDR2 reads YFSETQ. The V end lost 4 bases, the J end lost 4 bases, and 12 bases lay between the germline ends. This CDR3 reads CASSNNQGYEQYF. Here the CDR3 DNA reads TGCGCCAGCAGCAACAACCAGGGTTACGAGCAGTACTTC.